This T cell receptor beta chain was retrieved from a study of memory CD4+ T cells and cytomegalovirus serostatus. The sort gate was single viable CD3+CD4+CD8-CD45RO+ cells for memory CD4+ T cells. Data came from immunoSEQ multiplex PCR; TCRdb stores just in-frame clones and leaves some out. The sample lists 56,000 or so clones, about 78% seen once, with around 0.53% in the top ten. Trimming stripped 3 bases from V and 4 bases from J, with 6 bases between. The CDR3 spans 12 residues. The germline CDR1 and CDR2 sequences are ENHRY and SYGVKD. Notes on the study in general: 67 of 164 known CMV-associated TCRbeta sequences appeared in CD4+ memory.

Concerning this clone: What it binds is not known.

The sequence came from an adult in good health and CMV-seronegative. Some clones in this sample may be carry-over from other donors' samples. Sequences were obtained from memory CD4+ T cells from blood. This chain connects TRBV10-3 to TRBJ1-2; D remains unclear. The CDR3 is CAISEAVYGYTF. In DNA, the CDR3 is TGTGCCATCAGTGAAGCGGTCTATGGCTACACCTTC.